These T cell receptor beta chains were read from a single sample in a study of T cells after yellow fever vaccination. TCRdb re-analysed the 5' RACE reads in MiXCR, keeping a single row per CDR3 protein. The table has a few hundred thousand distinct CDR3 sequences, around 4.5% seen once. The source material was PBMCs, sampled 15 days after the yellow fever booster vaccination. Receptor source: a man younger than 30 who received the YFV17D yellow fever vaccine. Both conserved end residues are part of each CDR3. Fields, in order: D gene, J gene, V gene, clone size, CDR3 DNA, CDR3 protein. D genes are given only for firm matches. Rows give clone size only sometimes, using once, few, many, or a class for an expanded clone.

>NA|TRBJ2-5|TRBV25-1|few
TGTGCCAGCAGTGAAAGGCTGTACCAAGAGACCCAGTACTTC
CASSERLYQETQYF
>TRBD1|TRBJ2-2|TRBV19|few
TGTGCCAGTAGCATGATCCATGACAGGGTACACACCGGGGAGCTGTTTTTT
CASSMIHDRVHTGELFF
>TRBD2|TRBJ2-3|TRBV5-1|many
TGCGCCAGCAGCTCAACCCCTCCCAGCGGGGGAACAGATACGCAGTATTTT
CASSSTPPSGGTDTQYF
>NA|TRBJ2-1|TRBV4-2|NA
TGTGCCAGCAGCCAAGAGAGGGTCTCCTACAATGAGCAGTTCTTC
CASSQERVSYNEQFF
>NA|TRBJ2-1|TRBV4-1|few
TGCGCCAGCAGCCAAGAGGCCCCAGGGGCGATCTCCTACAATGAGCAGTTCTTC
CASSQEAPGAISYNEQFF
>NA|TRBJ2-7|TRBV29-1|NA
TGCAGCGTTGAAGGGTCAGGCTGGGGGGAGCAGTACTTC
CSVEGSGWGEQYF
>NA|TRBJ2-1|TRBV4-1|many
TGCGCCAGCAGCCCAAGGGGGTTCTACAATGAGCAGTTCTTC
CASSPRGFYNEQFF
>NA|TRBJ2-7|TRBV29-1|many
TGCAGCGGGGGAGCTGGGTACGACGAGCAGTACTTC
CSGGAGYDEQYF
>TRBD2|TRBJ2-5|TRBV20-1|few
TGCAGTGCTGGAGCGGGGGGGCACCAAGAGACCCAGTACTTC
CSAGAGGHQETQYF
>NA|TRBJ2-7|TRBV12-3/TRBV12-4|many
TGTGCCAGCAGTCCCCACAGCGGGCGATACGAGCAGTACTTC
CASSPHSGRYEQYF
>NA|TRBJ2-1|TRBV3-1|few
TGTGCCAGCAGCCTCACGGGACGTTACAATGAGCAGTTCTTC
CASSLTGRYNEQFF
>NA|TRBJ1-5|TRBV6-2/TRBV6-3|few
TGTGCCAGCACCCAGTATCCCCCGGGGCAGAATCAGCCCCAGCATTTT
CASTQYPPGQNQPQHF
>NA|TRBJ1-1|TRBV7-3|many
TGTGCCAGCAGCTTCCTTCTGGACCCTGAAGCTTTCTTT
CASSFLLDPEAFF
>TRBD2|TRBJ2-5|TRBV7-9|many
TGTGCCAGCACCCTAGCGGGGATTCAGACCCAGTACTTC
CASTLAGIQTQYF
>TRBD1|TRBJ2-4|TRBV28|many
TGTGCCAGCAGTTTCCGGGACAGGGTTAACATTCAGTACTTC
CASSFRDRVNIQYF
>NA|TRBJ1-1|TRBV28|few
TGTGCCAGCAGTTCTCGAACCCGAGGCGCTTTCTTT
CASSSRTRGAFF
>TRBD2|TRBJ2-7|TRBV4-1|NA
TGCGCCAGCAGCCAAGTGGCTAGCGGACTCTCCTACGAGCAGTACTTC
CASSQVASGLSYEQYF
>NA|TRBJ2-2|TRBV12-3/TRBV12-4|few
TGTGCCAGCAGTTTAGGGGGGGGGCCGCAGGAGCTGTTTTTT
CASSLGGGPQELFF
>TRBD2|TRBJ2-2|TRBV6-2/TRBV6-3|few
TGTGCCAGCAGTCCTAGCGGGGGAACGAACACCGGGGAGCTGTTTTTT
CASSPSGGTNTGELFF
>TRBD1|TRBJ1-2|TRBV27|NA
TGTGCCAGCAGTTTATATTGGGACAGAAACGGTCTGGGCTATGGCTACACCTTC
CASSLYWDRNGLGYGYTF
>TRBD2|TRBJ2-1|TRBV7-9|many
TGTGCCAGCAGCGTTAGCGGGGGGGCCAATGAGCAGTTCTTC
CASSVSGGANEQFF
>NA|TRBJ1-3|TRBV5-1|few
TGCGCCAGCAGCTTGCGTCCGGATCTGGCAAACACCATATATTTT
CASSLRPDLANTIYF
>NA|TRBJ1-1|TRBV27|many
TGTGCCAGCCTACCGTGGGTGGACACTGAAGCTTTCTTT
CASLPWVDTEAFF
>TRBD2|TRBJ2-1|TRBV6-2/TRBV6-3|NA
TGTGCCAGCAGGCCCGCTTGGGGGGGTGAGCAGTTCTTC
CASRPAWGGEQFF
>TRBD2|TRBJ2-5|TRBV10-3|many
TGTGCCATCACTAGCGGGGAACAAGAGACCCAGTACTTC
CAITSGEQETQYF
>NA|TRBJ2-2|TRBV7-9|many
TGTGCCAGCAGCTTCGCAGGGCTCACCGGGGAGCTGTTTTTT
CASSFAGLTGELFF
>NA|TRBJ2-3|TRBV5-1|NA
TGCGCCAGCAGCCCGGGACACCCAAGCACAGATACGCAGTATTTT
CASSPGHPSTDTQYF
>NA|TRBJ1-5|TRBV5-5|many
TGTGCCAGCAGCTTGGGGACGGTCTATAGCAATCAGCCCCAGCATTTT
CASSLGTVYSNQPQHF
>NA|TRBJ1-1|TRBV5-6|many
TGTGCCAGCATCGTAAATCCCGGGGCGAACACTGAAGCTTTCTTT
CASIVNPGANTEAFF
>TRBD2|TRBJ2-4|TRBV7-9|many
TGTGCCAGCAGCACGAACAGGCTGCGGGGGAGCAAAAACATTCAGTACTTC
CASSTNRLRGSKNIQYF
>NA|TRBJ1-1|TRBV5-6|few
TGTGCCAGCAGCGCTGACTTAGACACTGAAGCTTTCTTT
CASSADLDTEAFF
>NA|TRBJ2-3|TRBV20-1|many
TGCAGTGCTAGAGATCTAAGTACGCAGTATTTT
CSARDLSTQYF
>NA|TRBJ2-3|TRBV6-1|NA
TGTGCCAGCCGATCCCCTAGGGGTGGGGGGAGCTCGCAGTATTTT
CASRSPRGGGSSQYF
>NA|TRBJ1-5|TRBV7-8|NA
TGTGCCAGCAGCTTATTTGCTGGGGCCGGTCAGCCCCAGCATTTT
CASSLFAGAGQPQHF
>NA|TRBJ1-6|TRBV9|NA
TGTGCCAGCAGCAGATGGGGGGAGATTAATTCACCCCTCCACTTT
CASSRWGEINSPLHF
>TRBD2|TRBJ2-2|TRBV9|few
TGTGCCAGCAGCTCCGGACTAGCCACCGGGGAGCTGTTTTTT
CASSSGLATGELFF
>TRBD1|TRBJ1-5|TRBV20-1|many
TGCAGTGCTAGAGCCTCGGGACAGATAAATCAGCCCCAGCATTTT
CSARASGQINQPQHF
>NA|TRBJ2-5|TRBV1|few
TGCACCAGCAGCCAAGTAACTAGCGGGGGGCGAGGGACCCAGTACTTC
CTSSQVTSGGRGTQYF
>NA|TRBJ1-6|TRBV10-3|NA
TGTGCCATCAGTGAGTCGGTAGACTCCTATAATTCACCCCTCCACTTT
CAISESVDSYNSPLHF
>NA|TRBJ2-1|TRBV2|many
TGTGCCAGCAGCACCGGGACATCCAATGAGCAGTTCTTC
CASSTGTSNEQFF
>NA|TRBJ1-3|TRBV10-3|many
TGTGCCATCAGACGGACAGACGGAAACACCATATATTTT
CAIRRTDGNTIYF
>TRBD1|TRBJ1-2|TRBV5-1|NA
TGCGCCAGCAGCTCTCCGGGACAGGGGGAGGTGGGCTACACCTTC
CASSSPGQGEVGYTF
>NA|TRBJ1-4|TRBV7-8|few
TGTGCCAGCAGCTTCAGAGGAGTATCAACTAATGAAAAACTGTTTTTT
CASSFRGVSTNEKLFF
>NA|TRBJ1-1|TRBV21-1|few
TGTGCCCCGGGGGGGAGGGGCACTGAAGCTTTCTTT
CAPGGRGTEAFF
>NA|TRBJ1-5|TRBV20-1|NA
TGCAGTGCTAGAGGCCTAGAGGGAAGCAATCAGCCCCAGCATTTT
CSARGLEGSNQPQHF
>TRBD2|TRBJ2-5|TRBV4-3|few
TGCGCCAGCAGCCAAGATCCGGCTAGCGGGGGCCTTGAGACCCAGTACTTC
CASSQDPASGGLETQYF
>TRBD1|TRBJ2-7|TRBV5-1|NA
TGCGCCAGCAGCAACCGGGACAGTACCTACGAGCAGTACTTC
CASSNRDSTYEQYF
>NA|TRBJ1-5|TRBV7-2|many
TGTGCCAGCAGCTCTGAGGGGGGAGGGCAGCCCCAGCATTTT
CASSSEGGGQPQHF
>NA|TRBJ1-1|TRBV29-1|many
TGCAGCGTTCGGGGGGTGGTGAACACTGAAGCTTTCTTT
CSVRGVVNTEAFF
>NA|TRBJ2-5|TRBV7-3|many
TGTGCCAGCAGCTTAACGGGGAGGTTACAAGAGACCCAGTACTTC
CASSLTGRLQETQYF